The present TCR beta chain was sequenced within a study of cytomegalovirus exposure and HLA in healthy donors. Assay: immunoSEQ multiplex PCR; the TCRdb copy retains only in-frame clones and omits some. The sample lists tens of thousands of clones, roughly 80% seen once, with 2.5% to 3.5% in the top ten. With respect to this clone: Its cognate antigen is unknown.

V shed 2 bases and J shed 2 bases, with 10 bases lying between them. Per the germline V gene, CDR1 is MGHRA and CDR2 is YSYEKL. The CDR3 runs 14 residues. Study results and limitations: Cytomegalovirus status, reportedly, was diagnosed with high specificity and sensitivity by the classifier. Testing in vitro showed a few CMV-associated chains specific for CMV antigens. Most TCR sequences were rare, but some public TCRs occurred in many donors. The finding came from a later analysis; first-cohort TCR clusters tended to co-occur in the 90 to 150 validation repertoires.

The receptor's source is a man aged 25 to 45 in good health and CMV-seronegative. Sequenced: PBMCs. This chain connects TRBV4-1 to TRBJ2-7; D is unresolved. The CDR3 region is CASSQTVQTYEQYV. Written as DNA, the CDR3 is TGCGCCAGCAGCCAAACAGTACAAACCTACGAGCAGTACGTC.